The 14 T cell receptor beta chains listed next were all sequenced from one sample in a study of blood T cells in healthy people across ages. Together with a sample-barcoded 5' primer, a J-beta primer mix was included in a second PCR lasting roughly 6 to 12 cycles. TCRdb reprocessed the 5' RACE reads with MiXCR, giving one entry per CDR3 protein. The sample shows roughly 1,800,000 distinct CDR3 sequences, 40% to 55% of them seen only once. Material: blood. The source of these receptors is a woman aged 40 to 49 in good health.

The chain links TRBV9 to TRBJ1-6, with D possibly matching TRBD1 (6 bases). CDR1 is SGDLS, CDR2 YYNGEE, per germline. Trimming took off 3 bases at V and 7 bases at J, with 14 bases between the two ends. The CDR3 is 15 residues long. CDR3 residues: CASSASQGPNSPLHF. The CDR3 DNA is TGTGCCAGCAGCGCCAGTCAGGGGCCAAATTCACCCCTCCACTTT.

The genes are TRBV4-3 and TRBJ2-1; D is possibly TRBD2 (5 bases). The CDR3 loop spans 15 amino acids. The V end lost 1 base, the J end lost 7 bases, and 14 bases lay between the germline ends. Germline values: CDR1 LGHNA, CDR2 YSLEER. The CDR3 protein is CASSQADAGWNEQFF. As DNA, the CDR3 is TGCGCCAGCAGCCAAGCCGACGCGGGCTGGAATGAGCAGTTCTTC.

This clonotype is a singleton in its sample. This chain joins TRBV3-1 and TRBJ1-1, with D tentatively TRBD1 (5 bases). The CDR3 runs 14 residues. Germline values: CDR1 LGHDT, CDR2 YNNKEL (reference sequence). Trimming stripped 2 bases from V and 7 bases from J, with 14 bases between. The CDR3 loop is CASSQLVQGNEAFF. The CDR3 DNA is TGTGCCAGCAGCCAATTGGTCCAGGGTAATGAAGCTTTCTTT.

This clonotype appeared a single time. The chain uses TRBV29-1 and TRBJ1-2, with 10 bases identical to TRBD1. CDR3 length: 12 residues. Unmatched junction bases numbered 6, after V lost 7 bases and J lost 7 bases. The germline CDR1 and CDR2 sequences are SQVTM and ANQGSEA. Here the CDR3 reads CSAGDRGGGYTF. CDR3 DNA: TGCAGCGCCGGGGACAGGGGCGGTGGCTACACCTTC. Supplemented by reference TRBV29-1 and TRBJ1-2, the full variable domain reads SAVISQKPSRDICQRGTSLTIQCQVDSQVTMMFWYRQQPGQSLTLIATANQGSEATYESGFVIDKFPISRPNLTFSTLTVSNMSPEDSSIYLCSAGDRGGGYTFGSGTRLTVV.

The chain recombines TRBV28 with TRBJ1-2; D gene unclear. The germline gives CDR1 MDHEN, CDR2 SYDVKM. The CDR3 has 14 amino acids. V lost 2 bases, J lost 4 bases, and 11 bases lay in between. The DNA for the CDR3 is TGTGCCAGCAGTTTAACCGGGGTTGTCTATGGCTACACCTTC. Translating it yields CASSLTGVVYGYTF.

V gene TRBV12-5 combines with J gene TRBJ1-2, with TRBD1 matching over 7 bases. V was clipped by 7 bases and J by 2 bases; unmatched bases: 13. This CDR3 is 16 amino acids long. Germline V lookup: CDR1 LGHNT, CDR2 FRNRAP. The CDR3 loop is CASAFPWDRLNYGYTF. The CDR3 nucleotides read TGTGCTAGTGCCTTCCCCTGGGACAGACTAAACTATGGCTACACCTTC.

This chain joins TRBV7-9 and TRBJ1-6; the D is unclear. CDR3 size: 14 residues. The germline gives CDR1 SEHNR, CDR2 FQNEAQ (reference sequence). The V and J ends lost 6 bases and 5 bases respectively, with 11 bases between them. DNA of the CDR3: TGTGCCAGCAGTTTGGAACAGAATAATTCACCCCTCCACTTT. Protein product: CASSLEQNNSPLHF.

This chain uses TRBV6-6 with TRBJ2-7; TRBD1 is a possible D gene (6 bases). The CDR3 runs 17 residues. V shed 0 bases and J shed 0 bases, with 15 bases lying between them. Per the germline V gene, CDR1 is MNHNY and CDR2 is SVGAGI (reference sequence). This chain's CDR3 is CASSYSLQGPTSYEQYF. The CDR3 bases are TGTGCCAGCAGTTACTCCCTCCAGGGGCCTACCTCCTACGAGCAGTACTTC.

This clonotype has only a few counts. The rearrangement uses TRBV7-2 and TRBJ2-3, with a weak D call TRBD1 (6 bases). Trimming took off 6 bases at V and 2 bases at J, with 18 bases between the two ends. The germline CDR1 and CDR2 sequences are SGHTA and FQGNSA. This CDR3 is built from 16 residues. CDR3 nucleotides: TGTGCCAGCAGGCCAGGAACGGGACACAACACAGATACGCAGTATTTT. Its translation is CASRPGTGHNTDTQYF.

V gene TRBV6-5 combines with J gene TRBJ1-4, with a tentative D call TRBD1 (5 bases). Trimming took 6 bases from V and 3 from J, leaving 11 bases between them. CDR3 length equals 14 residues. Germline loops: CDR1 MNHEY, CDR2 SVGAGI. The CDR3 sequence is CASRTGLSNEKLFF. CDR3 sequence (DNA): TGTGCCAGCAGAACGGGGCTATCTAATGAAAAACTGTTTTTT.

CDR3 protein: CASSLDLVATDTQYF. CDR3 in DNA: TGTGCCAGCAGCTTGGACTTGGTAGCCACAGATACGCAGTATTTT. V usage is TRBV6-1 and J usage is TRBJ2-3, with D possibly being TRBD2 (5 bases). Trimming removed 6 bases at V and 2 bases at J, with 15 bases between. This CDR3 contains 15 residues. Germline V CDR1 and CDR2: MNHNS, SASEGT.

This clonotype was detected only a few times. The V call is TRBV4-2, the J call TRBJ2-1, with D possibly being TRBD1 (5 bases). Between the trimmed V and J ends, which lost 1 base and 6 bases, there was a span of 13 bases. Germline CDR1 and CDR2: LGHNA and YNFKEQ. This CDR3 spans 15 amino acids. The CDR3 DNA sequence: TGTGCCAGCAGCCAAGGGGAACAGGCCGGCAATGAGCAGTTCTTC. Encoded protein: CASSQGEQAGNEQFF.

This clonotype was counted a few times. This chain connects TRBV6-2 or TRBV6-3 to TRBJ2-5, with no clear D. The germline gives CDR1 MNHEY, CDR2 SVGEGT. The length of the CDR3 is 15 residues. With 3 bases removed from V and 0 bases from J, the gap between germline ends came to 11 bases. The CDR3 sequence is CASSYRRRYQETQYF. DNA of the CDR3: TGTGCCAGCAGTTATCGCCGTCGGTACCAAGAGACCCAGTACTTC.

V is TRBV7-2 and J is TRBJ2-1; 9 bases are shared with TRBD2. This CDR3 spans 18 amino acids. Germline CDR1 reads SGHTA; CDR2 reads FQGNSA. After removal of 8 bases from V and 4 bases from J, the junction contained 18 bases not matched to a gene. In nucleotides, the CDR3 is TGTGCCAGCCGAAGCTCCAGAACAGCGGGGGGTAGGTACAATGAGCAGTTCTTC. Translation: CASRSSRTAGGRYNEQFF. Full variable domain (missing parts from reference TRBV7-2 and TRBJ2-1): GAGVSQSPSNKVTEKGKDVELRCDPISGHTALYWYRQSLGQGLEFLIYFQGNSAPDKSGLPSDRFSAERTGGSVSTLTIQRTQQEDSAVYLCASRSSRTAGGRYNEQFFGPGTRLTVL.